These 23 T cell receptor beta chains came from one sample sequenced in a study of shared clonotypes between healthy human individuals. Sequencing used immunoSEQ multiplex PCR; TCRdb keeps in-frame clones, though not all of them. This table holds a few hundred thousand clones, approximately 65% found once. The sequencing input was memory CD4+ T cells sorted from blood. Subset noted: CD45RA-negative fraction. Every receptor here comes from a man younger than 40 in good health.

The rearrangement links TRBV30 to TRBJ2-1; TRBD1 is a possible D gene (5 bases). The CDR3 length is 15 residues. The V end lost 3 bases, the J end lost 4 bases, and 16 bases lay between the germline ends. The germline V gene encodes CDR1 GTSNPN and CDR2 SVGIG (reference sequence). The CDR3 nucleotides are TGTGCCTGGAGCGGTTGGCAGGGCCGGTACAATGAGCAGTTCTTC. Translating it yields CAWSGWQGRYNEQFF.

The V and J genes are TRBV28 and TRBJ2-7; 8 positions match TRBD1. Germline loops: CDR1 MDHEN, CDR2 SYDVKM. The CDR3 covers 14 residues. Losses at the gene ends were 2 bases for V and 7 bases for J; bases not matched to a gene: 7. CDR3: CASSLTGGSREQYF. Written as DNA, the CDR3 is TGTGCCAGCAGTTTAACAGGGGGAAGTCGGGAGCAGTACTTC.

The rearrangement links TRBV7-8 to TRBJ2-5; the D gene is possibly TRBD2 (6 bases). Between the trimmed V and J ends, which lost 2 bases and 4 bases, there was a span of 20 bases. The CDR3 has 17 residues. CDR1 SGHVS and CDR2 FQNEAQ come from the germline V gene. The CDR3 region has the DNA TGTGCCAGCAGCTTATTTACCTCCGGGGGACGGAGAGAGACCCAGTACTTC. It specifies CASSLFTSGGRRETQYF.

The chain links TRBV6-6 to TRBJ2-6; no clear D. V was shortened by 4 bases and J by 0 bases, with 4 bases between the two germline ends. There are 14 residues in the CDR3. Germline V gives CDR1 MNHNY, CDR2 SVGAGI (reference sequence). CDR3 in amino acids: CASSSVSGANVLTF. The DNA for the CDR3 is TGTGCCAGCAGTTCCGTCTCTGGGGCCAACGTCCTGACTTTC.

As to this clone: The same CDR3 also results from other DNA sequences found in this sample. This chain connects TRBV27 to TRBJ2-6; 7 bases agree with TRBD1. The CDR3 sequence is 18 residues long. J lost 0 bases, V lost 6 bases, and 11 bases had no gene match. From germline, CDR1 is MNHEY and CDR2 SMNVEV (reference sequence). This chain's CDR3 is CASSRRDRFNSGANVLTF. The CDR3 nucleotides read TGTGCCAGCAGCCGTCGGGACAGATTTAACTCTGGGGCCAACGTCCTGACTTTC.

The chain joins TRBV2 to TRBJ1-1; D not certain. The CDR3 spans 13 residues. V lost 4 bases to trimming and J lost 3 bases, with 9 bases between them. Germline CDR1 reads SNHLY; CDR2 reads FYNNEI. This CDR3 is CASSGIGDTEAFF. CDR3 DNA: TGTGCCAGCAGTGGGATCGGGGACACTGAAGCTTTCTTT.

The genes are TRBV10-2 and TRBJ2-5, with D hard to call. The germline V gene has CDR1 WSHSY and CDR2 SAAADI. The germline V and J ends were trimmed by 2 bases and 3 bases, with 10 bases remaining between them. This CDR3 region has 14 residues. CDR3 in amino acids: CASSEIVNKETQYF. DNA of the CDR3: TGCGCCAGCAGTGAGATAGTGAATAAAGAGACCCAGTACTTC.

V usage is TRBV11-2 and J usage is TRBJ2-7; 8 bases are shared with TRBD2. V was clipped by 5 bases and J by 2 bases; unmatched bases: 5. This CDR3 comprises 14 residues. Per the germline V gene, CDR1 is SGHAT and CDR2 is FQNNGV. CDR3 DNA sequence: TGTGCCAGCAGCCTCAGTAGCGGGACCTACGAGCAGTACTTC. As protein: CASSLSSGTYEQYF.

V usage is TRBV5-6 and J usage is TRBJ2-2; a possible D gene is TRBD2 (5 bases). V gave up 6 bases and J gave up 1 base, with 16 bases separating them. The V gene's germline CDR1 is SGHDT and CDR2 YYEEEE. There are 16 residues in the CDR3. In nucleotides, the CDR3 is TGTGCCAGCACCCTGGTGGGCCGGGAGAACACCGGGGAGCTGTTTTTT. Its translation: CASTLVGRENTGELFF.

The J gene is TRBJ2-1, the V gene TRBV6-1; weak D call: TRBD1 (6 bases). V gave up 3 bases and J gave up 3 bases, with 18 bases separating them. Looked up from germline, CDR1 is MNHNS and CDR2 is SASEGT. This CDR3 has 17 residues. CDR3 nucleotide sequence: TGTGCCAGCAGTGACGAAGTGGTAGGGGGTTTCTACAATGAGCAGTTCTTC. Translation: CASSDEVVGGFYNEQFF.

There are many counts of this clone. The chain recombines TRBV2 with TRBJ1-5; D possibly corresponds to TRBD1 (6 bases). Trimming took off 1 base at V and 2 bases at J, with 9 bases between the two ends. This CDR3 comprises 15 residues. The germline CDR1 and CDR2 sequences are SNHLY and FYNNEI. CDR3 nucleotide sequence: TGTGCCAGCAGTGAAGAGAGGGGGGGCAATCAGCCCCAGCATTTT. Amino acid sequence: CASSEERGGNQPQHF.

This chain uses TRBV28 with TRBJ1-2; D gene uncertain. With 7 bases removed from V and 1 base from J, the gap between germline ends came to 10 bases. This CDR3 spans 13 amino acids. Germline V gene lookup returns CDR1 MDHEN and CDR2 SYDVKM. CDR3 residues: CASTREFNYGYTF. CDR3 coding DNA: TGTGCCAGCACCAGAGAGTTTAACTATGGCTACACCTTC.

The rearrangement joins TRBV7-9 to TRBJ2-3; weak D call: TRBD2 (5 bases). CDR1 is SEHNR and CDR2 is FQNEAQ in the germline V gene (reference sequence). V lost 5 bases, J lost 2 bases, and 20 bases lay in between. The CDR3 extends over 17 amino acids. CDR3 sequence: CASSPPLGASFTDTQYF. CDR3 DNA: TGTGCCAGCAGCCCCCCCCTGGGAGCTTCCTTCACAGATACGCAGTATTTT.

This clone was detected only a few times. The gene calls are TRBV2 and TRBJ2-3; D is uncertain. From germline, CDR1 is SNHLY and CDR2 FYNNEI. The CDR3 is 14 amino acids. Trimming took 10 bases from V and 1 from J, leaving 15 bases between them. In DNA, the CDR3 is TGTGCCACTACGGAATACACGGGCACAGATACGCAGTATTTT. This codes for CATTEYTGTDTQYF.

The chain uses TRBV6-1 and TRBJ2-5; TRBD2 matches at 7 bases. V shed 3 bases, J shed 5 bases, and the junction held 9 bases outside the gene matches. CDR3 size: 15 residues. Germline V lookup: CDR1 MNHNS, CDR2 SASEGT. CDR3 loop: CASSDAGVRRETQYF. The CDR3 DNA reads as TGTGCCAGCAGTGATGCGGGGGTTAGGAGGGAGACCCAGTACTTC.

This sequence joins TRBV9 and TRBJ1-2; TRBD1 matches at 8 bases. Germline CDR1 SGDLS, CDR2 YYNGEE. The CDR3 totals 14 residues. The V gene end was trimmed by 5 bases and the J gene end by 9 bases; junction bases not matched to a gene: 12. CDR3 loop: CASRAPYRGESYTF. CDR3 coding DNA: TGTGCCAGCAGGGCCCCTTACAGGGGGGAGAGCTACACCTTC.

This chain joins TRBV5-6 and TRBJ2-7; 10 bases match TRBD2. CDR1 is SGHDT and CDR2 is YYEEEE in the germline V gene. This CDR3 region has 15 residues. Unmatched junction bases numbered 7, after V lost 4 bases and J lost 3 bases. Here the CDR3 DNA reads TGTGCCAGCAGCGCTCAGGGACTAGCGCACTACGAGCAGTACTTC. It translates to CASSAQGLAHYEQYF. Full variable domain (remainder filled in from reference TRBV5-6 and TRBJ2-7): DAGVTQSPTHLIKTRGQQVTLRCSPKSGHDTVSWYQQALGQGPQFIFQYYEEEERQRGNFPDRFSGHQFPNYSSELNVNALLLGDSALYLCASSAQGLAHYEQYFGPGTRLTVT.

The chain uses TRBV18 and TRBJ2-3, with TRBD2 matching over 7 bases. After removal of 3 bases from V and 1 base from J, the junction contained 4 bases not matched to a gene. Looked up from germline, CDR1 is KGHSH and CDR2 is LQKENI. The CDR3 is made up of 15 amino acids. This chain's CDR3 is CASSPAGVRTDTQYF. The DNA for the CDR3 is TGTGCCAGCTCACCCGCGGGAGTCCGCACAGATACGCAGTATTTT.

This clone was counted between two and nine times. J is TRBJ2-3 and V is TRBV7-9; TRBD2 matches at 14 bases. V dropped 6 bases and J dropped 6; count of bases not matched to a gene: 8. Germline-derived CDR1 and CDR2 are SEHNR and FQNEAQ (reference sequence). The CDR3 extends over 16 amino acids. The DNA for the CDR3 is TGTGCCAGCAGGTTCCGGGGACTAGCGGGAGAGGATACGCAGTATTTT. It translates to CASRFRGLAGEDTQYF.

The CDR3 coding sequence is TGTGCCAGCAGCTCCGGACGAGCCTACGAGCAGTACTTC. This translates into CASSSGRAYEQYF. The gene calls are TRBV7-8 and TRBJ2-7; no firm D call. Germline V gene data show CDR1 as SGHVS and CDR2 as FQNEAQ. The germline V and J ends were trimmed by 4 bases and 2 bases, with 9 bases remaining between them. The CDR3 is 13 residues long.

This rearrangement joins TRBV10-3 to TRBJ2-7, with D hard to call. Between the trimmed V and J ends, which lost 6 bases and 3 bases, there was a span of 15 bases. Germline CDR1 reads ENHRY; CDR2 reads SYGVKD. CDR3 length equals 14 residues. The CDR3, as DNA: TGTGCCATCAGGATAGACAAGTCGAGCTACGAGCAGTACTTC. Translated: CAIRIDKSSYEQYF.

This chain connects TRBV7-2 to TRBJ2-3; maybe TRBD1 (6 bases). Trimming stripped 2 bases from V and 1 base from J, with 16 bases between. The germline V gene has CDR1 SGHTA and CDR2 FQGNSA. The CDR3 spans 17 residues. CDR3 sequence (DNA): TGTGCCAGCAGCTTATTTCGATCAGGGGCTGGCACAGATACGCAGTATTTT. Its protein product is CASSLFRSGAGTDTQYF.

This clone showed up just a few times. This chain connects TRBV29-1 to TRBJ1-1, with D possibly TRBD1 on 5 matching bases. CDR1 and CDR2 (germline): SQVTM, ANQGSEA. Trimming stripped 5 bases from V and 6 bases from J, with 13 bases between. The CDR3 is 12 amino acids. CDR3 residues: CSVKWGSPEAFF. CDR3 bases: TGCAGCGTTAAATGGGGGTCCCCTGAAGCTTTCTTT.